The T cell receptor beta chain described here comes from a study of blood T cell repertoires in COVID-19. Participants spanned ages about 18 to 100 years and resided in 20 to 30 US areas. V was shortened by 3 bases and J by 2 bases, with 19 bases between the two germline ends. This CDR3 is built from 17 residues. The V gene's germline CDR1 is LGHNA and CDR2 YNFKEQ. TCRdb's table, derived via immunoSEQ multiplex PCR, lists solely in-frame clones and lacks some. The table includes approximately 240,000 clones, around nine tenths detected once. Sequenced material: PBMCs or T cells enriched from blood (not recorded which). The rearrangement uses TRBV4-2 and TRBJ1-1, with D maybe TRBD1 (6 bases). The sequence came from a woman younger than 35 who had recovered from COVID-19. Here the CDR3 reads CASSQAIGGRRNTEAFF. DNA for the CDR3: TGTGCCAGCAGCCAGGCCATAGGGGGAAGACGAAACACTGAAGCTTTCTTT.